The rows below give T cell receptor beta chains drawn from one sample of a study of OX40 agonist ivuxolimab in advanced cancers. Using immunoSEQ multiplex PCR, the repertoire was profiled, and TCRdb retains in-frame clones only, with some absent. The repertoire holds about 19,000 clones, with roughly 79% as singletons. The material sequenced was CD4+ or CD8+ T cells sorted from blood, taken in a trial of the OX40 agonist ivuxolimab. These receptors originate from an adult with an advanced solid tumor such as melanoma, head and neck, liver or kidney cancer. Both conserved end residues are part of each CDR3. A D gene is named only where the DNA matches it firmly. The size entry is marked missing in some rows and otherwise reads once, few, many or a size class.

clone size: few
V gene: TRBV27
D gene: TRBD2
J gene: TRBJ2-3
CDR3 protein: CASSLRPAGGLTDTQYF
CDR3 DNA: TGTGCCAGCAGTTTAAGACCAGCGGGAGGGCTCACAGATACGCAGTATTTT

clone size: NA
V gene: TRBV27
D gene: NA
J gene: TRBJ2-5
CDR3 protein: CASSFRPQETQYF
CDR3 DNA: TGTGCCAGCAGCTTCCGGCCGCAAGAGACCCAGTACTTC

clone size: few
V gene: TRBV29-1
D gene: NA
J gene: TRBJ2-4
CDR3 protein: CSVEVPGVAKNIQYF
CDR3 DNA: TGCAGCGTTGAAGTTCCAGGGGTGGCCAAAAACATTCAGTACTTC

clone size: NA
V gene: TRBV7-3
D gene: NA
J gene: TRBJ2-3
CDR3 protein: CASSPGMGFAQYF
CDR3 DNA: TGTGCCAGCAGCCCCGGGATGGGATTTGCGCAGTATTTT

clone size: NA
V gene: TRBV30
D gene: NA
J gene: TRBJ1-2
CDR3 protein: CAWRPPHGAYGYTF
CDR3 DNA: TGTGCCTGGCGACCGCCCCACGGGGCCTATGGCTACACCTTC

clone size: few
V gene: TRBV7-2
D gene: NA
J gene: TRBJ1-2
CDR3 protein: CATHLSNYGYTF
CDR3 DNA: TGTGCCACGCACCTATCTAACTATGGCTACACCTTC

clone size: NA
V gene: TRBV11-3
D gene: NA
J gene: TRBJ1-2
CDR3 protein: CASSDPGLSGYTF
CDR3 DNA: TGTGCCAGCAGCGATCCGGGGTTGTCTGGCTACACCTTC

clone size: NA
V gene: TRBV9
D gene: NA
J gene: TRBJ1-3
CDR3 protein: CASTPGTGSGNTIYF
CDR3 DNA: TGTGCCAGCACCCCTGGGACCGGCTCTGGAAACACCATATATTTT

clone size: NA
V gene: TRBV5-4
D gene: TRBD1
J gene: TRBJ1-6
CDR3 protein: CASSQSGTGYSPLHF
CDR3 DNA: TGTGCCAGCAGCCAATCCGGGACAGGATATTCACCCCTCCACTTT

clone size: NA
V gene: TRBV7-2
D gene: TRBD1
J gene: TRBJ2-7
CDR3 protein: CASSHGTVHSYEQYF
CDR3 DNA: TGTGCCAGCAGCCACGGGACAGTACATTCCTACGAGCAGTACTTC

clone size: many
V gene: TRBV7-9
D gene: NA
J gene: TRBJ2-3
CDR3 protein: CASSAHGVDTQYF
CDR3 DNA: TGTGCCAGCAGCGCCCATGGGGTGGATACGCAGTATTTT

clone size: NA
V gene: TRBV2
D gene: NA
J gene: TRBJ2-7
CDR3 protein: CASRGDGLSEQYF
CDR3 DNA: TGTGCCAGCAGGGGGGACGGACTATCGGAGCAGTACTTC

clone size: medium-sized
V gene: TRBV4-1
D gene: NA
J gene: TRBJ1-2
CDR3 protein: CASSQEARDNYGYTF
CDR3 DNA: TGCGCCAGCAGCCAAGAAGCCCGGGACAACTATGGCTACACCTTC

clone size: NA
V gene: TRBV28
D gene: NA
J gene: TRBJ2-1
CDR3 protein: CASSSPSGPQFF
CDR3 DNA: TGTGCCAGCAGTTCACCCAGCGGGCCGCAGTTCTTC

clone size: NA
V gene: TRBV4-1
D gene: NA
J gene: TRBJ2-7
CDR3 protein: CASSQEERAMYEQYF
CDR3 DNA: TGCGCCAGCAGCCAAGAAGAGAGGGCGATGTACGAGCAGTACTTC

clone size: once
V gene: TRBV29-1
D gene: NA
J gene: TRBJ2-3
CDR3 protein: CSVVLVGLSTDTQYF
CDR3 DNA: TGCAGCGTGGTGCTGGTTGGGTTAAGCACAGATACGCAGTATTTT

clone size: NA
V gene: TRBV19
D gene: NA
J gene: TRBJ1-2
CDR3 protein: CASSIDGLSGYTF
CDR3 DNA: TGTGCCAGTAGTATAGACGGTTTGAGTGGCTACACCTTC

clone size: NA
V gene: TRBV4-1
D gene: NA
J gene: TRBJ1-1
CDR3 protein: CASSQVGLAEAFF
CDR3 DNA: TGCGCCAGCAGCCAGGTCGGTCTCGCGGAAGCTTTCTTT

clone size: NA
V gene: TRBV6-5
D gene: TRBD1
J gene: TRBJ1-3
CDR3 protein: CASSPGQVSGNTIYF
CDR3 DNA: TGTGCCAGCAGCCCGGGACAGGTCTCTGGAAACACCATATATTTT

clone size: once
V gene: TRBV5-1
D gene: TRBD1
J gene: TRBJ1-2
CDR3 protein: CASSSTDRGFVYGYTF
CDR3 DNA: TGCGCCAGCAGCTCTACGGACAGGGGTTTTGTTTATGGCTACACCTTC

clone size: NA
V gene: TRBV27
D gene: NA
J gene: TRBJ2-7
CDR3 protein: CASSPVATPYEQYF
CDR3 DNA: TGTGCCAGCAGTCCCGTGGCGACTCCCTACGAGCAGTACTTC

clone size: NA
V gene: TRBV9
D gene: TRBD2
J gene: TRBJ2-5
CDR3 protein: CASSVDLAGMQETQYF
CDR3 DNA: TGTGCCAGCAGCGTAGATCTAGCGGGGATGCAAGAGACCCAGTACTTC

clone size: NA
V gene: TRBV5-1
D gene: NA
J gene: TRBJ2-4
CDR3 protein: CASSLAVGILPIQYF
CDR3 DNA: TGCGCCAGCAGCTTGGCCGTAGGGATTCTTCCCATTCAGTACTTC

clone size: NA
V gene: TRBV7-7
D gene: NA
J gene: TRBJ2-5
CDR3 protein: CASTPIGGGLQETQYF
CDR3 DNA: TGTGCCAGCACCCCCATTGGGGGGGGGCTTCAAGAGACCCAGTACTTC

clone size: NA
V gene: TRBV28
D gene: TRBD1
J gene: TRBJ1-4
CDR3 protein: CASSRDRGWNEKLFF
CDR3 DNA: TGTGCCAGCAGTCGGGACAGGGGATGGAATGAAAAGCTGTTTTTT

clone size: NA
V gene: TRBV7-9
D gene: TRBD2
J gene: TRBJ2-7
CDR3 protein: CASSSGGRGFNEQYF
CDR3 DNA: TGTGCCAGCAGTTCCGGCGGGAGGGGATTCAACGAGCAGTACTTC

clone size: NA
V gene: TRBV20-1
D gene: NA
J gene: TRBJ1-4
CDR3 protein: CSVLMEKLFF
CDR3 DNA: TGCAGTGTTCTAATGGAAAAACTGTTTTTT

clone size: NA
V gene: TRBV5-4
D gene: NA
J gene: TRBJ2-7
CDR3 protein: CASSLASSAYEQYF
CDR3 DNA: TGTGCCAGCAGCTTGGCCTCCTCCGCCTACGAGCAGTACTTC

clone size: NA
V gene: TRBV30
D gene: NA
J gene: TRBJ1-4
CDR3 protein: CAWSVKASDGKLFF
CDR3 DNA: TGTGCCTGGAGTGTTAAGGCCTCGGATGGAAAACTGTTTTTT

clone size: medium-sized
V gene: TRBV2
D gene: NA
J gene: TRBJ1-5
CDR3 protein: CASMEGNQPQHF
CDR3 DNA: TGTGCCAGCATGGAGGGGAATCAGCCCCAGCATTTT

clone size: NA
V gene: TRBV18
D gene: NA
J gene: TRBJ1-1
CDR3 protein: CASSRERDTEAFF
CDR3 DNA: TGTGCCAGCTCACGGGAGAGGGACACTGAAGCTTTCTTT